The 18 T cell receptor beta chains presented below share a single source sample, sequenced in a study of blood T cell repertoires in COVID-19 (dated by TCRdb to about 2020). The receptor library was made with the immunoSEQ multiplex PCR assay. The table comes from immuneACCESS by way of TCRdb, which keeps in-frame sequences with V and J called. Part of the clones is missing from these tables; in studies checked, under half for an unresolved V gene and the rest for unknown reasons. The sample table records tens of thousands of clones; about 88% of these occur just once. Of the sample, 34% falls within the top ten clones. Sequencing was carried out using peripheral blood. All receptors come from an older man with active COVID-19.

The chain links TRBV15 to TRBJ2-7, with TRBD1 identical over 7 bases. Germline trimming cut 1 base from V and 4 bases from J; bases unmatched to any gene: 7. The CDR3 has 15 amino acids. CDR1 and CDR2 from the germline V gene are LNHNV and YYDKDF (reference sequence). In nucleotides, the CDR3 is TGTGCCACCAGCAGAGCCGGGACAGCCTCTTACGAGCAGTACTTC. Encoded protein: CATSRAGTASYEQYF.

V and J are TRBV20-1 and TRBJ2-7; 11 bases fit TRBD1. V lost 3 bases and J lost 2; bases outside the gene matches: 6. This CDR3 comprises 15 residues. CDR1 is DFQATT, CDR2 SNEGSKA, per germline (reference sequence). The CDR3 loop is CSASRGTGGTYEQYF. The CDR3 nucleotides are TGCAGTGCTAGTAGAGGGACAGGGGGTACCTACGAGCAGTACTTC.

The chain recombines TRBV7-9 with TRBJ2-1; 11 bases match TRBD2. CDR3 size: 16 residues. Germline V gene lookup returns CDR1 SEHNR and CDR2 FQNEAQ (reference sequence). V dropped 1 base and J dropped 15; count of bases not matched to a gene: 14. The CDR3 nucleotides read TGTGCCAGCAGCTTAGGGGGCACTAGCGGGAGAACGTTGTGGTTCTTC. Protein product: CASSLGGTSGRTLWFF. Full variable domain (outside the CDR3, taken from reference TRBV7-9 and TRBJ2-1): DTGVSQNPRHKITKRGQNVTFRCDPISEHNRLYWYRQTLGQGPEFLTYFQNEAQLEKSRLLSDRFSAERPKGSFSTLEIQRTEQGDSAMYLCASSLGGTSGRTLWFFGPGTRLTVL.

The chain links TRBV7-9 to TRBJ2-3; TRBD2 matches at 13 bases. Germline V gene sequence: CDR1 SEHNR, CDR2 FQNEAQ (reference sequence). This CDR3 spans 16 amino acids. The J segment lost 2 bases and the V segment lost 5 bases, leaving 4 bases of the junction unmatched. In DNA, the CDR3 is TGTGCCAGCAGCAGAACTAGCGGGAGGGCCACAGATACGCAGTATTTT. The encoded protein is CASSRTSGRATDTQYF.

The gene calls are TRBV5-4 and TRBJ1-1; a possible D gene is TRBD1 (5 bases). The CDR3 length is 14 residues. Trimming stripped 2 bases from V and 0 bases from J, with 8 bases between. The germline gives CDR1 SGHNT, CDR2 YYREEE (reference sequence). The CDR3 loop reads CASSFWTLNTEAFF. CDR3 bases: TGTGCCAGCAGCTTTTGGACATTGAACACTGAAGCTTTCTTT.

This rearrangement joins TRBV7-3 to TRBJ2-1; possibly TRBD2 for D (6 bases). Germline V gene data show CDR1 as SGHTA and CDR2 as FQGTGA. CDR3 length: 16 residues. Trimming took off 5 bases at V and 0 bases at J, with 14 bases between the two ends. The DNA for the CDR3 is TGTGCCAGCAGCCCGCGGGACCGAGGCTCCTACAATGAGCAGTTCTTC. This translates into CASSPRDRGSYNEQFF.

The chain carries TRBV7-2 and TRBJ2-5, with D tentatively TRBD1 (6 bases). The CDR3 sequence is 13 residues long. CDR1 SGHTA and CDR2 FQGNSA come from the germline V gene. V was clipped by 2 bases and J by 5 bases, with 9 bases between them. CDR3 region: CASSLWGRETQYF. CDR3 DNA: TGTGCCAGCAGCTTATGGGGGCGCGAGACCCAGTACTTC. Combining the CDR3 with reference TRBV7-2 and TRBJ2-5 gives the whole variable domain GAGVSQSPSNKVTEKGKDVELRCDPISGHTALYWYRQSLGQGLEFLIYFQGNSAPDKSGLPSDRFSAERTGGSVSTLTIQRTQQEDSAVYLCASSLWGRETQYFGPGTRLLVL.

The genes are TRBV9 and TRBJ2-1, with D perhaps matching TRBD2 (5 bases). Germline lookup yields CDR1 SGDLS and CDR2 YYNGEE. The CDR3 contains 14 residues. Between the trimmed V and J ends, which lost 3 bases and 8 bases, there was a span of 15 bases. The CDR3, as DNA: TGTGCCAGCAGCGCAAGGACGGGGATCCATGAGCAGTTCTTC. Translation: CASSARTGIHEQFF.

The chain employs TRBV3-1 (or the pseudogene TRBV3-2) and TRBJ2-4; 9 bases are shared with TRBD2. Germline V gene lookup returns CDR1 LGHDT and CDR2 YNNKEL (reference sequence). This CDR3 spans 15 amino acids. The ends lost 3 bases at V and 4 bases at J; junction bases unmatched: 4. The CDR3 nucleotides are TGTGCCAGCAGCCATAGGACTAGCGCAAAAAACATTCAGTACTTC. Protein: CASSHRTSAKNIQYF.

This chain uses TRBV7-3 with TRBJ1-2; D possibly corresponds to TRBD1 (6 bases). Germline V gene lookup returns CDR1 SGHTA and CDR2 FQGTGA. V lost 0 bases and J 8 bases, leaving 16 bases between the germline ends. The CDR3 sequence is 15 residues long. CDR3 protein: CASSLTPDSRLGYTF. DNA for the CDR3: TGTGCCAGCAGCTTAACACCGGACAGTCGTTTAGGCTACACCTTC.

The chain employs TRBV7-9 and TRBJ2-1; D unclear. Deletions cut 5 bases from V and 8 bases from J, with 10 bases between. The CDR3 has 12 amino acids. Germline V gene lookup returns CDR1 SEHNR and CDR2 FQNEAQ (reference sequence). CDR3 sequence reads: CASSTFRDEQFF. In DNA, the CDR3 is TGTGCCAGCAGCACCTTCCGCGATGAGCAGTTCTTC.

The rearrangement joins TRBV6-1 to TRBJ1-6; TRBD1 might be the D (5 bases). CDR1 and CDR2 from the germline V gene are MNHNS and SASEGT. V lost 3 bases and J 7 bases, leaving 13 bases between the germline ends. The CDR3 has 15 residues. In DNA, the CDR3 is TGTGCCAGCAGTGACGAGGGACTGCCGAATTCACCCCTCCACTTT. Its protein is CASSDEGLPNSPLHF.

The CDR3 loop reads CASSRGTGRTDTQYF. As DNA, the CDR3 is TGTGCCAGCAGTCGCGGGACAGGGCGCACAGATACGCAGTATTTT. The rearrangement uses TRBV7-7 and TRBJ2-3; TRBD1 agrees at 9 bases. The CDR3 sequence is 15 residues long. With V trimmed by 6 bases and J by 1 base, 5 bases remained unmatched. The germline gives CDR1 SSHAT, CDR2 FNYEAQ (reference sequence).

The chain employs TRBV4-2 and TRBJ2-3, with 9 bases aligning to TRBD2. The CDR3 contains 17 residues. V was clipped by 0 bases and J by 3 bases; unmatched bases: 7. CDR1 is LGHNA and CDR2 is YNFKEQ in the germline V gene. CDR3 in DNA: TGTGCCAGCAGCCAAGATGGGAGCGGGGGGATTACAGATACGCAGTATTTT. Encoded protein: CASSQDGSGGITDTQYF.

V gene TRBV2 combines with J gene TRBJ1-4; 7 bases are a match to TRBD1. Germline trimming cut 6 bases from V and 3 bases from J; bases unmatched to any gene: 7. CDR1 SNHLY and CDR2 FYNNEI come from the germline V gene. This CDR3 has 15 residues. CDR3 loop: CASRPQGGPNEKLFF. In nucleotides, the CDR3 is TGTGCCAGCAGGCCTCAGGGGGGACCTAATGAAAAACTGTTTTTT.

The V gene is TRBV27, the J gene TRBJ1-1, with D possibly being TRBD1 (5 bases). CDR3 length: 17 residues. In germline, CDR1 is MNHEY, CDR2 SMNVEV (reference sequence). Trimming shortened V by 4 bases and J by 1 base, and 19 bases separated the two germline ends. CDR3 loop: CASSSDSRGTRNTEAFF. As DNA, the CDR3 is TGTGCCAGCAGTTCCGACTCCCGGGGGACCCGGAACACTGAAGCTTTCTTT.

This chain uses TRBV5-1 with TRBJ2-6; a possible D gene is TRBD1 (6 bases). CDR1 is SGHRS and CDR2 is YFSETQ in the germline V gene. V lost 3 bases, J lost 2 bases, and 6 bases lay in between. The CDR3 extends over 14 amino acids. The CDR3 loop reads CASSYRAGANVLTF. CDR3 nucleotides: TGCGCCAGCAGCTACAGGGCTGGGGCCAACGTCCTGACTTTC.

The V and J genes are TRBV28 and TRBJ1-4; unclear D gene. V lost 6 bases and J 8 bases, leaving 19 bases between the germline ends. The CDR3 is 15 residues long. CDR1 is MDHEN and CDR2 is SYDVKM in the germline V gene. DNA of the CDR3: TGTGCCAGCAGGAGTAACCTCGGCCGGGTCGAAAAACTGTTTTTT. Protein sequence: CASRSNLGRVEKLFF.